Shown below are 24 T cell receptor beta chains from a single sample sequenced in a study of cytomegalovirus exposure and HLA in healthy donors. The PCR contained 60 Vbeta and 13 Jbeta primers. Clones were sequenced by immunoSEQ multiplex PCR, and TCRdb holds only the in-frame ones, with some missing. The sample includes 150,000 to 200,000 clones, 75% to 80% of them seen just once. Source material: PBMCs. The receptor source for this set is a man aged 50 to 59 in good health and CMV-seropositive.

The CDR3 coding sequence is TGTGCCAGCGGCCCCGACAGGGGGCATTGGGAGACCCAGTACTTC. Amino acid sequence: CASGPDRGHWETQYF. The V call is TRBV6-1, the J call TRBJ2-5; 10 bases are a match to TRBD1. The CDR3 extends over 15 amino acids. Unmatched junction bases numbered 11, after V lost 8 bases and J lost 5 bases. Germline V lookup: CDR1 MNHNS, CDR2 SASEGT.

The J gene is TRBJ1-2, the V gene TRBV7-8; 7 bases align to TRBD1. The germline CDR1 and CDR2 sequences are SGHVS and FQNEAQ. The CDR3 contains 14 residues. V dropped 1 base and J dropped 6; count of bases not matched to a gene: 5. The CDR3 reads CASSLGSQGNGYTF. CDR3 in DNA: TGTGCCAGCAGCTTAGGGTCACAGGGGAATGGCTACACCTTC.

The J gene is TRBJ2-7, the V gene TRBV4-1, with 8 bases aligning to TRBD2. Unmatched junction bases numbered 6, after V lost 1 base and J lost 4 bases. The length of the CDR3 is 15 residues. Per germline, CDR1 MGHRA and CDR2 YSYEKL. The chain's CDR3 is CASSQGYGGAYEQYV. The CDR3 coding sequence is TGCGCCAGCAGCCAAGGTTACGGGGGGGCTTACGAGCAGTACGTC.

This chain links TRBV2 with TRBJ2-5; maybe TRBD2 (6 bases). The CDR3 has 15 residues. The germline V and J ends were trimmed by 5 bases and 7 bases, with 20 bases remaining between them. Germline values: CDR1 SNHLY, CDR2 FYNNEI. The CDR3, as DNA: TGTGCCAGCAGTCAGGCGACGGGAGTAGGAGGGACCCAGTACTTC. This gives the protein CASSQATGVGGTQYF.

The chain has TRBV4-2 and TRBJ2-3; perhaps TRBD2 as D (7 bases). V dropped 0 bases and J dropped 0 bases, with 10 bases sitting between them. This CDR3 is 16 amino acids long. The V gene's germline CDR1 is LGHNA and CDR2 YNFKEQ. The CDR3, as DNA: TGTGCCAGCAGCCAAGAACCGGGGGGCAGCACAGATACGCAGTATTTT. Its protein is CASSQEPGGSTDTQYF.

The rearrangement joins TRBV4-2 to TRBJ1-5, with a weak D call TRBD1 (5 bases). The V end was cut by 1 base, the J end by 6 bases, with 16 bases between. This CDR3 spans 16 amino acids. CDR1 and CDR2 from the germline V gene are LGHNA and YNFKEQ. The CDR3 loop reads CASSQGVGSQGQPQHF. CDR3 bases: TGTGCCAGCAGCCAAGGGGTCGGCTCCCAGGGTCAGCCCCAGCATTTT.

The chain uses TRBV28 and TRBJ1-6, with TRBD1 identical over 8 bases. From germline, CDR1 is MDHEN and CDR2 SYDVKM. The CDR3 length is 16 residues. Trimming removed 5 bases from V and 7 bases from J; junction bases left unmatched: 10. The DNA for the CDR3 is TGTGCCAGCAGTATCCTGACAGGGGTAGAAAATTCACCCCTCCACTTT. Residues: CASSILTGVENSPLHF. The entire variable domain, with the rest obtained from reference TRBV28 and TRBJ1-6, is as follows: DVKVTQSSRYLVKRTGEKVFLECVQDMDHENMFWYRQDPGLGLRLIYFSYDVKMKEKGDIPEGYSVSREKKERFSLILESASTNQTSMYLCASSILTGVENSPLHFGNGTRLTVT.

This clone was observed a handful of times. The chain links TRBV4-2 to TRBJ1-1, with 7 bases that match TRBD1. Germline CDR1 LGHNA, CDR2 YNFKEQ. This CDR3 spans 14 amino acids. V shed 5 bases, J shed 3 bases, and the junction held 6 bases outside the gene matches. CDR3 DNA sequence: TGTGCCAGCAGCACCTCGACAGGGCACACTGAAGCTTTCTTT. It specifies CASSTSTGHTEAFF.

The chain couples TRBV28 to TRBJ1-1; the match to TRBD1 covers 7 bases. After removal of 5 bases from V and 4 bases from J, the junction contained 7 bases not matched to a gene. The germline CDR1 and CDR2 sequences are MDHEN and SYDVKM. The CDR3 consists of 14 residues. This CDR3 is CASSVTGYSTEAFF. CDR3 sequence (DNA): TGTGCCAGCAGTGTGACAGGGTATAGCACTGAAGCTTTCTTT.

The V gene is TRBV5-8, the J gene TRBJ2-7; 12 bases fit TRBD2. The CDR3 runs 16 residues. The junction had 10 bases not matched to a gene; V was cut back by 4 bases and J by 5 bases. Per germline, CDR1 SGHTS and CDR2 YDEGEE. The CDR3 DNA is TGTGCCAGCAGCCGGCTATCTAGCGGGGGGGCCCACGAGCAGTACGTC. This gives the protein CASSRLSSGGAHEQYV.

The CDR3 sequence: CSVDQGSSYNEQFF. CDR3 nucleotides: TGCAGCGTTGATCAGGGAAGCTCCTACAATGAGCAGTTCTTC. V and J are TRBV29-1 and TRBJ2-1; TRBD1 might be the D (5 bases). Deletions cut 3 bases from V and 0 bases from J, with 9 bases between. The germline V gene has CDR1 SQVTM and CDR2 ANQGSEA. The CDR3 runs 14 residues.

The V gene is TRBV21-1, the J gene TRBJ1-1; the table calls TRBD1, which could not be checked here. TRBV21-1 is a recognized pseudogene. This CDR3 is built from 15 residues. CDR3 nucleotides: TGTGCCAGCAGCAGACACAGGGTGGGGTGCACTGAAGCTTTCTTT. It codes for CASSRHRVGCTEAFF.

The chain has TRBV19 and TRBJ2-1, with unresolved D. In germline, CDR1 is LNHDA, CDR2 SQIVND (reference sequence). Trimming removed 4 bases at V and 0 bases at J, with 10 bases between. The CDR3 is made up of 15 amino acids. Here the CDR3 reads CASSTSPSSYNEQFF. The CDR3 DNA sequence: TGTGCCAGTAGTACCTCCCCGAGCTCCTACAATGAGCAGTTCTTC.

The chain recombines TRBV28 with TRBJ2-4; TRBD2 might be the D (6 bases). This CDR3 contains 13 residues. With 3 bases removed from V and 10 bases from J, the gap between germline ends came to 13 bases. Germline V gene lookup returns CDR1 MDHEN and CDR2 SYDVKM. CDR3 DNA: TGTGCCAGCAGTTTCGGGAACGGGAGAATTCAGTACTTC. Translation: CASSFGNGRIQYF.

The rearrangement joins TRBV18 to TRBJ2-7; no definite D call. Trimming stripped 3 bases from V and 4 bases from J, with 10 bases between. The CDR3 is 13 amino acids. Germline-derived CDR1 and CDR2 are KGHSH and LQKENI. The CDR3 DNA reads TGTGCCAGCTCACCCATAGCTCGGTACGAGCAGTACTTC. Protein sequence: CASSPIARYEQYF.

The J gene is TRBJ2-1, the V gene TRBV4-1, with D perhaps matching TRBD2 (6 bases). The CDR3 spans 15 residues. Per germline, CDR1 MGHRA and CDR2 YSYEKL. The V gene lost 3 bases and the J gene lost 8 bases, with 17 bases spanning the gap. The CDR3 region has the DNA TGCGCCAGCAGCCAGCCGAGGGACTCTGGCCATGAGCAGTTCTTC. Its protein is CASSQPRDSGHEQFF.

This clone was detected only once. V and J are TRBV5-1 and TRBJ2-7; the match to TRBD2 covers 7 bases. This CDR3 contains 16 residues. The germline CDR1 and CDR2 sequences are SGHRS and YFSETQ. Losses at the gene ends were 0 bases for V and 0 bases for J; bases not matched to a gene: 6. DNA of the CDR3: TGCGCCAGCAGCTTGGAAGGCGGGGGAAGCTCCTACGAGCAGTACTTC. Translating it yields CASSLEGGGSSYEQYF.

Concerning this clone itself: The junction departs from germline at one end; a sequencing error may be responsible. The chain is built from TRBV7-9 and TRBJ1-6; maybe TRBD1 (6 bases). The germline V gene has CDR1 SEHNR and CDR2 FQNEAQ (reference sequence). This CDR3 spans 12 amino acids. The CDR3 nucleotides are TGTTCCAGCAGTTCTCCAGGGGCCCCCCTCCACTTT. This encodes CSSSSPGAPLHF.

The CDR3 bases are TGCGCCAGCAGCTTGGTTGGGACTAGCCGCACAGATACGCAGTATTTT. Its protein product is CASSLVGTSRTDTQYF. The chain has TRBV5-1 and TRBJ2-3, with TRBD2 matching over 9 bases. The germline V gene has CDR1 SGHRS and CDR2 YFSETQ. The CDR3 has 16 amino acids. The V gene end was trimmed by 0 bases and the J gene end by 1 base; junction bases not matched to a gene: 3.

Only a few counts were recorded for this clone. The CDR3 spells CASSQATATANEKLFF. The CDR3 nucleotides read TGCGCCAGCAGCCAAGCGACCGCGACAGCTAATGAAAAACTGTTTTTT. The rearrangement uses TRBV4-1 and TRBJ1-4; tentatively, D is TRBD1 (5 bases). The CDR3 extends over 16 amino acids. V lost 1 base and J lost 3, with 12 bases in between. Germline V gene lookup returns CDR1 MGHRA and CDR2 YSYEKL.

The rearrangement uses TRBV4-1 and TRBJ2-5; tentatively, D is TRBD1 (6 bases). There are 14 residues in the CDR3. Germline assignment: CDR1 MGHRA and CDR2 YSYEKL. Trimming shortened V by 0 bases and J by 5 bases, and 10 bases separated the two germline ends. The CDR3 sequence is CASSQENRVETQYF. For the CDR3, the DNA is TGCGCCAGCAGCCAAGAGAACAGGGTGGAGACCCAGTACTTC.

The chain's CDR3 is CASSGQRAGELFF. Here the CDR3 DNA reads TGTGCCAGCAGCGGACAGAGGGCCGGGGAGCTGTTTTTT. The chain combines TRBV5-4 with TRBJ2-2, with D possibly matching TRBD1 (6 bases). Germline V lookup: CDR1 SGHNT, CDR2 YYREEE (reference sequence). CDR3 length: 13 amino acids. The V gene lost 4 bases and the J gene lost 6 bases, with 10 bases spanning the gap.

The chain employs TRBV27 and TRBJ2-1; 7 nucleotides align to TRBD2. J gave up 2 bases and V 2 bases, and 6 bases lay outside the gene matches. This CDR3 is 16 amino acids long. CDR1 is MNHEY and CDR2 is SMNVEV in the germline V gene (reference sequence). The CDR3 DNA sequence: TGTGCCAGCAGTTTAGTCGGGGGGATCACCTACAATGAGCAGTTCTTC. Protein: CASSLVGGITYNEQFF.

The V call is TRBV28, the J call TRBJ2-7; no firm D call. This CDR3 spans 11 amino acids. CDR1 is MDHEN, CDR2 SYDVKM, per germline. V gave up 5 bases and J gave up 1 base, with 3 bases separating them. The CDR3 protein is CASSVSYEQYF. CDR3 in DNA: TGTGCCAGCAGTGTATCCTACGAGCAGTACTTC.